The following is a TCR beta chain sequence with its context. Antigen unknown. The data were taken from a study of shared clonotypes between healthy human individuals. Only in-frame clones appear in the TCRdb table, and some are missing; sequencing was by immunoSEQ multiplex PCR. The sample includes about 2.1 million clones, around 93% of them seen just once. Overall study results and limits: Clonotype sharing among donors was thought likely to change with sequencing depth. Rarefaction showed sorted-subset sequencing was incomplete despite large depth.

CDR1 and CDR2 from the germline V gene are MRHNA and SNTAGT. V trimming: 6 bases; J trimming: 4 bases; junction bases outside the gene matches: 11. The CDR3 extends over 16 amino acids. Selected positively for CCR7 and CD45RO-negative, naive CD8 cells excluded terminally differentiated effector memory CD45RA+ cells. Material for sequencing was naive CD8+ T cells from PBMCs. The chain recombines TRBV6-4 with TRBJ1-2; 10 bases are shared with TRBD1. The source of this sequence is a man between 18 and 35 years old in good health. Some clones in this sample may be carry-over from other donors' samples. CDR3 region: CASSPTGGPNIYGYTF. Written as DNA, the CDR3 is TGTGCCAGCAGCCCGACAGGGGGCCCTAACATCTATGGCTACACCTTC.